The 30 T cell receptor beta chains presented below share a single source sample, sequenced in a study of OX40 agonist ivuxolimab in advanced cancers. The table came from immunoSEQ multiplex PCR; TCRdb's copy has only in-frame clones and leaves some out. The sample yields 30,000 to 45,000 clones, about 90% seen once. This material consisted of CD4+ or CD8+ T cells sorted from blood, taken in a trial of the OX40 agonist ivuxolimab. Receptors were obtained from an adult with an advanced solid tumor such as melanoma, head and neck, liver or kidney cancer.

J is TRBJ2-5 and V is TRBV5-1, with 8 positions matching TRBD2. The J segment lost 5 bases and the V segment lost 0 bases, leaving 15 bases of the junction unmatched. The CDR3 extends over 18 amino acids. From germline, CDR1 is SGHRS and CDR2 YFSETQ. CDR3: CASSLGGSLSGVRETQYF. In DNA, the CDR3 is TGCGCCAGCAGCTTGGGGGGCTCCCTTAGCGGGGTGCGTGAGACCCAGTACTTC.

CDR3 sequence (DNA): TGTGCCAGCAGCTCTGGGACTAGAGTTCACTATGAGCAGTTCTTC. Amino acids: CASSSGTRVHYEQFF. V is TRBV7-9 and J is TRBJ2-1, with 8 bases fitting TRBD2. The V and J ends lost 4 bases and 8 bases, in that order; junction bases with no gene match: 10. In germline, CDR1 is SEHNR, CDR2 FQNEAQ (reference sequence). The CDR3 totals 15 residues. Looking up the rest from reference TRBV7-9 and TRBJ2-1 gives the full variable domain: DTGVSQNPRHKITKRGQNVTFRCDPISEHNRLYWYRQTLGQGPEFLTYFQNEAQLEKSRLLSDRFSAERPKGSFSTLEIQRTEQGDSAMYLCASSSGTRVHYEQFFGPGTRLTVL.

In DNA form, the CDR3 reads TGTGCCAGTAGTGGGACCAATTTTGGGGAGCAGTACTTC. As protein: CASSGTNFGEQYF. The chain is built from TRBV19 and TRBJ2-7; D is perhaps TRBD1 or TRBD2 (5 bases each). Germline V gene lookup returns CDR1 LNHDA and CDR2 SQIVND (reference sequence). This CDR3 spans 13 amino acids. V was shortened by 5 bases and J by 7 bases, with 15 bases between the two germline ends.

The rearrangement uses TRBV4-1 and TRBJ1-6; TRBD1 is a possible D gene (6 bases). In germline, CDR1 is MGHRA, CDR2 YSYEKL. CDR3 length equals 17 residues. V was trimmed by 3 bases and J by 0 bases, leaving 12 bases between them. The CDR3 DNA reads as TGCGCCAGCAGCCAGGACAGCTTGAGCTCCTATAATTCACCCCTCCACTTT. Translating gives CASSQDSLSSYNSPLHF.

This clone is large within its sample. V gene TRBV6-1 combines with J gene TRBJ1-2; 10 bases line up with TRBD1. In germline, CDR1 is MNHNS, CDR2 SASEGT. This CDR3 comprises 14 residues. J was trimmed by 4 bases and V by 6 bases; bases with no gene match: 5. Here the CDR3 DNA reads TGTGCCAGCAGGGGGACAGGGGCCATCTATGGCTACACCTTC. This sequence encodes CASRGTGAIYGYTF.

The chain's CDR3 is CASSPTGAYEQYF. The CDR3 DNA reads TGTGCCAGCAGTCCGACAGGGGCCTACGAGCAGTACTTC. V usage is TRBV9 and J usage is TRBJ2-7; 8 bases are shared with TRBD1. This CDR3 spans 13 amino acids. CDR1 is SGDLS and CDR2 is YYNGEE in the germline V gene. V shed 5 bases, J shed 2 bases, and the junction held 3 bases outside the gene matches.

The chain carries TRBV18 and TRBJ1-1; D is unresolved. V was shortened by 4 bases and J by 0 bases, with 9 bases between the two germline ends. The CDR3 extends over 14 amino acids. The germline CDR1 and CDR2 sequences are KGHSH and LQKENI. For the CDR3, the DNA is TGTGCCAGCTCACGGTTAGAGGTGAACACTGAAGCTTTCTTT. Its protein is CASSRLEVNTEAFF.

The CDR3 bases are TGTGCCAGCACCCTCCGATGGTTACAGGGTGGTTGGAATGAGCAGTTCTTC. Its translation: CASTLRWLQGGWNEQFF. The J gene is TRBJ2-1, the V gene TRBV2; D possibly corresponds to TRBD1 (6 bases). The ends were cut back, 7 bases at V and 7 bases at J, with 26 bases in the middle. Germline loops: CDR1 SNHLY, CDR2 FYNNEI. This CDR3 has 17 residues.

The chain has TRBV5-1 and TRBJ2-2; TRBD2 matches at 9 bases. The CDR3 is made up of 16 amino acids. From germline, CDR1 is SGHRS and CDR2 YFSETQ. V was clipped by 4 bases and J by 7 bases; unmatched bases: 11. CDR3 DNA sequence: TGCGCCAGCAGCCCGGCCGACGGGCGGGAGGGCGGGGAGCTGTTTTTT. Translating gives CASSPADGREGGELFF.

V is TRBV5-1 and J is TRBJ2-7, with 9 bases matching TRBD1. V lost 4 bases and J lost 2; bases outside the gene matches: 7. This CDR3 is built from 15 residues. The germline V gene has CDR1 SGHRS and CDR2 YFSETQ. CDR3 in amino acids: CASSTGTGQTYEQYF. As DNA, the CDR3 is TGCGCCAGCAGCACAGGGACAGGGCAAACCTACGAGCAGTACTTC. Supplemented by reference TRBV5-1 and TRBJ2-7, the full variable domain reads KAGVTQTPRYLIKTRGQQVTLSCSPISGHRSVSWYQQTPGQGLQFLFEYFSETQRNKGNFPGRFSGRQFSNSRSEMNVSTLELGDSALYLCASSTGTGQTYEQYFGPGTRLTVT.

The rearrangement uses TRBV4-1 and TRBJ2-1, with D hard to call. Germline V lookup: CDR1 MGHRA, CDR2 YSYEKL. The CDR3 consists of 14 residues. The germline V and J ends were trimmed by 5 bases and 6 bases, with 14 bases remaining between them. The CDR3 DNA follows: TGCGCCAGCAGCAGGATCCCGGACCGCAATGAGCAGTTCTTC. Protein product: CASSRIPDRNEQFF.

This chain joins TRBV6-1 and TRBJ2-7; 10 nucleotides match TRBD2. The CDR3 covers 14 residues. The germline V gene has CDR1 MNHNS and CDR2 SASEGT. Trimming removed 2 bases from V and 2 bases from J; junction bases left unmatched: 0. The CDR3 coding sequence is TGTGCCAGCAGTGAAACTAGCGGGACCTACGAGCAGTACTTC. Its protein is CASSETSGTYEQYF.

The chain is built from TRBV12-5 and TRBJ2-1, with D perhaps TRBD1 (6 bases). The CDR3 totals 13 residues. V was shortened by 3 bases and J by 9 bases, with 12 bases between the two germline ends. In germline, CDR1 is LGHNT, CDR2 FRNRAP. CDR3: CASGFAGVGEQFF. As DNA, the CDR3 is TGTGCTAGTGGTTTCGCAGGGGTGGGTGAGCAGTTCTTC.

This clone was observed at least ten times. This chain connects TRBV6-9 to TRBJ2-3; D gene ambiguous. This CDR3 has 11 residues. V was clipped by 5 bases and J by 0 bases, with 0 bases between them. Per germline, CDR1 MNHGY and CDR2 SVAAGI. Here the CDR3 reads CASSSTDTQYF. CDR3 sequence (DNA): TGTGCCAGCAGTAGCACAGATACGCAGTATTTT.

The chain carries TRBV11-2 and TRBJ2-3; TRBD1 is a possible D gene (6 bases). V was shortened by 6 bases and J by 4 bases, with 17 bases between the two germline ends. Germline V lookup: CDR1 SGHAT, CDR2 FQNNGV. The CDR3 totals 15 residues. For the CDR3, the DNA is TGTGCCAGCAGAAAGCCGGGACACTCCCCAGATACGCAGTATTTT. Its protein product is CASRKPGHSPDTQYF.

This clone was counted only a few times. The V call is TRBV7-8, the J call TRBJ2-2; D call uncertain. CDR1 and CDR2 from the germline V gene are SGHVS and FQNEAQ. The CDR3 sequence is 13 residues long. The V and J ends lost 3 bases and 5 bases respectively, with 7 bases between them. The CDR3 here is CASSFDSTGELFF. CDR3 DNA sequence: TGTGCCAGCAGCTTTGATTCAACCGGGGAGCTGTTTTTT.

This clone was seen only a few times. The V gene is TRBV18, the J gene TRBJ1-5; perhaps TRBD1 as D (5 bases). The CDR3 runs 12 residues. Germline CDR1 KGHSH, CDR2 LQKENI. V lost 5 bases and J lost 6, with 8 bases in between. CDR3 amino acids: CASSEGRQPQHF. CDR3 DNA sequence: TGTGCCAGCTCAGAGGGGCGTCAGCCCCAGCATTTT. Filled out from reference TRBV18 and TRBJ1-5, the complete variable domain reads NAGVMQNPRHLVRRRGQEARLRCSPMKGHSHVYWYRQLPEEGLKFMVYLQKENIIDESGMPKERFSAEFPKEGPSILRIQQVVRGDSAAYFCASSEGRQPQHFGDGTRLSIL.

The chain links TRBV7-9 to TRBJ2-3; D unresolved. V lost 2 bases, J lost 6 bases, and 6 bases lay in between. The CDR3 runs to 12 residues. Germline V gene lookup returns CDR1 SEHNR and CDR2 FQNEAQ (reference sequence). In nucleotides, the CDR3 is TGTGCCAGCAGCTTATCAATGGATACGCAGTATTTT. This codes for CASSLSMDTQYF.

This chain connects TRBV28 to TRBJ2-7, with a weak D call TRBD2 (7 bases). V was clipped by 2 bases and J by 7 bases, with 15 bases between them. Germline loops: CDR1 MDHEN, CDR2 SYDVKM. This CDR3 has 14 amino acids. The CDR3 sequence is CASSLPQGREEQYF. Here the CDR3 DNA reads TGTGCCAGCAGTTTACCCCAGGGGAGGGAAGAGCAGTACTTC.

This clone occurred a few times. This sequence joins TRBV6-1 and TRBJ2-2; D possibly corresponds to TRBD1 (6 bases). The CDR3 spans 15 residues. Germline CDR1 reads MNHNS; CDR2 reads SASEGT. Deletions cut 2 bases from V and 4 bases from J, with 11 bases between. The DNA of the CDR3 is TGTGCCAGCAGTGAACCAGGGGAACCCACCGGGGAGCTGTTTTTT. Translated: CASSEPGEPTGELFF.

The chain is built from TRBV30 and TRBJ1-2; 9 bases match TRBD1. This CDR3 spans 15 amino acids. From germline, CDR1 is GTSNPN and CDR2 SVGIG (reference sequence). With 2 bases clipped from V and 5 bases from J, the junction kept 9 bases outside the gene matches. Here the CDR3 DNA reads TGTGCCTGGAGTCTATCCGATGGACAGGGGTATGGCTACACCTTC. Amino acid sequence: CAWSLSDGQGYGYTF. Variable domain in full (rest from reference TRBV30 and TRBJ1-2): SQTIHQWPATLVQPVGSPLSLECTVEGTSNPNLYWYRQAAGRGLQLLFYSVGIGQISSEVPQNLSASRPQDRQFILSSKKLLLSDSGFYLCAWSLSDGQGYGYTFGSGTRLTVV.

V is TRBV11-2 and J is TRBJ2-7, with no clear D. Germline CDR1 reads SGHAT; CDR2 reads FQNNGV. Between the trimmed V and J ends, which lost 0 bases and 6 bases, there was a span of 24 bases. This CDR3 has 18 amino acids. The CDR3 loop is CASSLDPGFSPLSSEQYF. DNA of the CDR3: TGTGCCAGCAGCTTAGATCCGGGTTTTTCCCCCCTCTCTTCCGAGCAGTACTTC.

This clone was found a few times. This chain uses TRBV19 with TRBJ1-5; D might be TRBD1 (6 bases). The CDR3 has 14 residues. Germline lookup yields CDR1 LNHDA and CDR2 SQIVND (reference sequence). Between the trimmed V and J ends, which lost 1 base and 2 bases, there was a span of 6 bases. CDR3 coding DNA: TGTGCCAGTAGTATAGCAGGGGGCAATCAGCCCCAGCATTTT. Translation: CASSIAGGNQPQHF.

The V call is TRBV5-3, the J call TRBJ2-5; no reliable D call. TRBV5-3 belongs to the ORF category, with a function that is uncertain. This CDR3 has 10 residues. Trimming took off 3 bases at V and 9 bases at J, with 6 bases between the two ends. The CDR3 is CARSCVPQYF. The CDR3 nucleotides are TGTGCCAGAAGCTGCGTGCCCCAGTACTTC.

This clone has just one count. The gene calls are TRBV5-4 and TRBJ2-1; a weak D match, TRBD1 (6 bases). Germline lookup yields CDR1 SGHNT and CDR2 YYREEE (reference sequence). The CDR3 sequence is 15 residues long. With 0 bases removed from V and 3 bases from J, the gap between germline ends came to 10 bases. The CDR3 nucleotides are TGTGCCAGCAGCTTGGGCCCGGACAGCTACAATGAGCAGTTCTTC. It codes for CASSLGPDSYNEQFF.

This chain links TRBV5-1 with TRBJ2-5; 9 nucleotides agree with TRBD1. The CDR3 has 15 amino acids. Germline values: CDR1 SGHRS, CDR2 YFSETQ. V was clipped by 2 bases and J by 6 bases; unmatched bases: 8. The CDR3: CASSLSLQGAKTQYF. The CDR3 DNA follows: TGCGCCAGCAGCTTATCGTTACAGGGGGCTAAGACCCAGTACTTC.

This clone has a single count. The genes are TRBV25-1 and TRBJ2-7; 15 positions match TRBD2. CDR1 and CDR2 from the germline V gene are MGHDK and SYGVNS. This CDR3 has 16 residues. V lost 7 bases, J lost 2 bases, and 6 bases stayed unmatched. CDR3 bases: TGTGCCAGCACTGGGACTAGCGGGAGGCCCACCTACGAGCAGTACTTC. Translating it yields CASTGTSGRPTYEQYF.

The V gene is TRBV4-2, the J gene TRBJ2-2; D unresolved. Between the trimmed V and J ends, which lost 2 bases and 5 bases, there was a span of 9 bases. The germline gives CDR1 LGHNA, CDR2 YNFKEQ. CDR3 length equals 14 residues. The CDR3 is CASSQRPRTGELFF. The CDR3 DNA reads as TGTGCCAGCAGCCAAAGACCGCGGACCGGGGAGCTGTTTTTT.

This CDR3 reads CASSLPPGTSGRYNEQFF. CDR3 DNA: TGTGCCAGCAGCTTACCCCCCGGGACTAGCGGGAGGTACAATGAGCAGTTCTTC. V is TRBV5-8 and J is TRBJ2-1; 15 positions match TRBD2. Germline V gives CDR1 SGHTS, CDR2 YDEGEE. V dropped 2 bases and J dropped 4; count of bases not matched to a gene: 7. This CDR3 is built from 18 residues.

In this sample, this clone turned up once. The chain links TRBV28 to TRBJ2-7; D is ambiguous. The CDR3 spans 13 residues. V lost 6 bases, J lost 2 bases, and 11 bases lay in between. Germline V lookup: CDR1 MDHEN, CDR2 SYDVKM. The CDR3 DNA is TGTGCCAGCAGGCCGACACTTACCTACGAGCAGTACTTC. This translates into CASRPTLTYEQYF.